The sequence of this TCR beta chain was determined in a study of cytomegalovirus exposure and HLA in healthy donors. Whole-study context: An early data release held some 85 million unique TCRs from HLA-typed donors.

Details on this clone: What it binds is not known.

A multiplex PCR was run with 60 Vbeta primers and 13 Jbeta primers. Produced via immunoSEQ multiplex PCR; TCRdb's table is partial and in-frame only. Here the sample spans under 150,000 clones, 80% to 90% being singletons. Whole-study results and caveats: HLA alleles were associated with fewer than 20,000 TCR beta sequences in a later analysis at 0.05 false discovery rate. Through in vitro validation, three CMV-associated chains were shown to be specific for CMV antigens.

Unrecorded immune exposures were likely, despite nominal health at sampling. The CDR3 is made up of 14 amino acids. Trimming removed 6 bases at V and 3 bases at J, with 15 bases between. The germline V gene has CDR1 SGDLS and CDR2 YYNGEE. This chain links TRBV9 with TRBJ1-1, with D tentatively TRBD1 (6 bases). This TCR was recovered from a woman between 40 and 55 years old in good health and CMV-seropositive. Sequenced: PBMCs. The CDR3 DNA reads TGTGCCAGCACTCGGGGGGGCGAGGACACTGAAGCTTTCTTT. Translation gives CASTRGGEDTEAFF.